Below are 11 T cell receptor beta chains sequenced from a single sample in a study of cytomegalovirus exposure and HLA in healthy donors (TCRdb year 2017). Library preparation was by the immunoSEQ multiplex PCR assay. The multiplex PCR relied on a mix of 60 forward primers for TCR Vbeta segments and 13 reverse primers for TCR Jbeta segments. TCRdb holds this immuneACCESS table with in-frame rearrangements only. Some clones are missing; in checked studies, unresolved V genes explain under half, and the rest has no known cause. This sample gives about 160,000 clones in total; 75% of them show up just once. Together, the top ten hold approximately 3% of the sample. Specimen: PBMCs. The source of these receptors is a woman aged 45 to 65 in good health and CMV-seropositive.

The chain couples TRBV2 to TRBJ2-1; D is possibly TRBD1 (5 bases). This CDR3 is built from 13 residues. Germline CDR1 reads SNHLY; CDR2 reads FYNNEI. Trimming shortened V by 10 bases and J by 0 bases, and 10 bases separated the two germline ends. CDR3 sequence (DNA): TGTGCCATCCACAGGAACTCCTACAATGAGCAGTTCTTC. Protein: CAIHRNSYNEQFF. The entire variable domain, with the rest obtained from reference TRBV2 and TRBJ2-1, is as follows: EPEVTQTPSHQVTQMGQEVILRCVPISNHLYFYWYRQILGQKVEFLVSFYNNEISEKSEIFDDQFSVERPDGSNFTLKIRSTKLEDSAMYFCAIHRNSYNEQFFGPGTRLTVL.

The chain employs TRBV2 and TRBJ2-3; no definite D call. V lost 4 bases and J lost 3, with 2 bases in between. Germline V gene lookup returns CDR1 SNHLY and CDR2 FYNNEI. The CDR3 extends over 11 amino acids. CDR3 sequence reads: CASSATDTQYF. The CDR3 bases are TGTGCCAGCAGTGCGACAGATACGCAGTATTTT.

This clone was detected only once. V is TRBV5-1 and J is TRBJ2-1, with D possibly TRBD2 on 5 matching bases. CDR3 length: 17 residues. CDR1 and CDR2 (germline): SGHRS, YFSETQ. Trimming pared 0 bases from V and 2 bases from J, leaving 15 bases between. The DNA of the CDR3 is TGCGCCAGCAGCTTGGGTCTAGCCGATTCAACCTACAATGAGCAGTTCTTC. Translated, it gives CASSLGLADSTYNEQFF.

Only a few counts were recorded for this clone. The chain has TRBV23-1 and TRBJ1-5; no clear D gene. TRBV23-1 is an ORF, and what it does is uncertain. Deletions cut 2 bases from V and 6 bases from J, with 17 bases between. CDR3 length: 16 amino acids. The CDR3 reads CASSQTRKRLRQPQHF. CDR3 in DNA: TGCGCCAGCAGTCAAACTCGCAAAAGACTTCGTCAGCCCCAGCATTTT.

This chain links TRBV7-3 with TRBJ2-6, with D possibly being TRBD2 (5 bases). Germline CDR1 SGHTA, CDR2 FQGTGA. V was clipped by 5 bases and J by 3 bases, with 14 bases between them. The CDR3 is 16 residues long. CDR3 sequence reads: CASSQVSGFGANVLTF. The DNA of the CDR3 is TGTGCCAGCAGCCAAGTTTCGGGATTTGGGGCCAACGTCCTGACTTTC.

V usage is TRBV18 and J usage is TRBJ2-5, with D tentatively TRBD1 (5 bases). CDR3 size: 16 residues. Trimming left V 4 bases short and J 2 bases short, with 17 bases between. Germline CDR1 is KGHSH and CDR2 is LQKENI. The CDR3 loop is CASSLQGMRLQETQYF. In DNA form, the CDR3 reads TGTGCCAGCTCACTCCAGGGAATGAGGTTACAAGAGACCCAGTACTTC.

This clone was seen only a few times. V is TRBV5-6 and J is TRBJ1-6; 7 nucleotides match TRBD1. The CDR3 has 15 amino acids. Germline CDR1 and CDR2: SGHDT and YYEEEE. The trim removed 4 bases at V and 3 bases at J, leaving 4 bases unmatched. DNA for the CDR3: TGTGCCAGCAGCCGCGGACAGGTCTATAATTCACCCCTCCACTTT. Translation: CASSRGQVYNSPLHF.

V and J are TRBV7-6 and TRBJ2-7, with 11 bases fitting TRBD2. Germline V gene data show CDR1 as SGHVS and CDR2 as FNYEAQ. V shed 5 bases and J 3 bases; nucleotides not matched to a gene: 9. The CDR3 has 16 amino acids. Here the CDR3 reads CASSPELAGAFYEQYF. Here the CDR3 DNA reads TGTGCCAGCAGCCCAGAACTAGCGGGGGCCTTCTACGAGCAGTACTTC.

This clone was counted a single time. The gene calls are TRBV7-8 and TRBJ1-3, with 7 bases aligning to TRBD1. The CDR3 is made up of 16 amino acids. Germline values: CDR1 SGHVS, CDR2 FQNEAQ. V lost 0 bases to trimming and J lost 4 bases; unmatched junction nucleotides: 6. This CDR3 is CASSLALVQGGNTIYF. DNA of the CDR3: TGTGCCAGCAGCTTAGCGCTGGTACAGGGGGGAAACACCATATATTTT. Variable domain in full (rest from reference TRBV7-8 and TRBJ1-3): GAGVSQSPRYKVAKRGQDVALRCDPISGHVSLFWYQQALGQGPEFLTYFQNEAQLDKSGLPSDRFFAERPEGSVSTLKIQRTQQEDSAVYLCASSLALVQGGNTIYFGEGSWLTVV.

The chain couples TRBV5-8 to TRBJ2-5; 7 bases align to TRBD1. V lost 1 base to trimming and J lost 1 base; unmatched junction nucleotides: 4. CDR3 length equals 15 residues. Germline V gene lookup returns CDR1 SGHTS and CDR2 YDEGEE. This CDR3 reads CASSLTGTVQETQYF. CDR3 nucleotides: TGTGCCAGCAGCTTGACTGGGACAGTCCAAGAGACCCAGTACTTC.

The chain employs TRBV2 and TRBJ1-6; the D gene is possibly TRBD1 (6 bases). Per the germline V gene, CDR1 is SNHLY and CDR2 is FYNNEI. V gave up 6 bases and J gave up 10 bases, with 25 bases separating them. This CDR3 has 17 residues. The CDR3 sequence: CASRHGRDKGFWSPLHF. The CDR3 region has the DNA TGTGCCAGCAGACACGGGAGGGACAAGGGCTTTTGGTCACCCCTCCACTTT.